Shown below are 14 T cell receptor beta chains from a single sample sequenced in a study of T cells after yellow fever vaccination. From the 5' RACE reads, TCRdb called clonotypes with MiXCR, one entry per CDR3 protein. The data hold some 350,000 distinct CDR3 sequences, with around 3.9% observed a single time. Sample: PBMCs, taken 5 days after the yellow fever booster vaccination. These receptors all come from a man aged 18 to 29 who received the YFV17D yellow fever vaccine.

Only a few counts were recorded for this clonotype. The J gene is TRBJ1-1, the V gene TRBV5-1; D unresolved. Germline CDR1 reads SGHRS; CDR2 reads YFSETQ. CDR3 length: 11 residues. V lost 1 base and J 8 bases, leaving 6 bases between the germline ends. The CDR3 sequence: CASSLLGEAFF. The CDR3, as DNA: TGCGCCAGCAGCTTGCTGGGGGAAGCTTTCTTT.

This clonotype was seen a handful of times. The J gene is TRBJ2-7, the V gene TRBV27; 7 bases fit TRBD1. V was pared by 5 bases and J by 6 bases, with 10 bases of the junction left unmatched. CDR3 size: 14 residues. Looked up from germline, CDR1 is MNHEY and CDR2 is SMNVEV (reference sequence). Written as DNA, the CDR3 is TGTGCCAGCAGTGCACGACAGGGCTACCTCGAGCAGTACTTC. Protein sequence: CASSARQGYLEQYF.

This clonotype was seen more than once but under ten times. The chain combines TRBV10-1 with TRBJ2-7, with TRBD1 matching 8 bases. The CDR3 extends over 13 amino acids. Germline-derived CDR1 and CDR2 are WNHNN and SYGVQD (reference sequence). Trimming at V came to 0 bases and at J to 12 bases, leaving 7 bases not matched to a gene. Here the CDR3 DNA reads TGCGCCAGCAGTGAGTCCCAGGGGGCCTGGGGGTACTTC. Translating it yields CASSESQGAWGYF.

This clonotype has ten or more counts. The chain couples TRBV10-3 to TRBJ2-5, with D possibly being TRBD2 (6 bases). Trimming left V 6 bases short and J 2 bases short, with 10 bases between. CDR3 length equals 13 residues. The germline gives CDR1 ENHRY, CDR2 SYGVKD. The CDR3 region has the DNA TGTGCCATCAGCAGGGACTTACAAGAGACCCAGTACTTC. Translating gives CAISRDLQETQYF.

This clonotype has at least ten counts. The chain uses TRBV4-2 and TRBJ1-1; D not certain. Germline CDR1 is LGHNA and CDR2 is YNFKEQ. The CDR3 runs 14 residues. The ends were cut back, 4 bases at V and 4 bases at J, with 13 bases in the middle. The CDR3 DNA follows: TGTGCCAGCAGCCCAGCCGAGGTAGGCACTGAAGCTTTCTTT. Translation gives CASSPAEVGTEAFF.

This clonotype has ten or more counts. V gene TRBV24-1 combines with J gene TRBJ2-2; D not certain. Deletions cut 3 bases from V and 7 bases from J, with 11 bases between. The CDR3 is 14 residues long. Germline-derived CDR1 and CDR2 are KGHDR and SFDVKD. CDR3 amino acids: CATSDIQVHGELFF. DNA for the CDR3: TGTGCCACCAGTGATATCCAGGTTCACGGGGAGCTGTTTTTT.

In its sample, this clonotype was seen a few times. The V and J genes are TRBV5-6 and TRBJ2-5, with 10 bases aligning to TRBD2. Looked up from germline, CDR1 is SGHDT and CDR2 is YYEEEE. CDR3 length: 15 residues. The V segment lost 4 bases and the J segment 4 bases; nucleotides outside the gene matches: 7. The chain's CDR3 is CASSVTSGAAETQYF. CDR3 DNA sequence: TGTGCCAGCAGCGTCACTAGCGGGGCTGCAGAGACCCAGTACTTC.

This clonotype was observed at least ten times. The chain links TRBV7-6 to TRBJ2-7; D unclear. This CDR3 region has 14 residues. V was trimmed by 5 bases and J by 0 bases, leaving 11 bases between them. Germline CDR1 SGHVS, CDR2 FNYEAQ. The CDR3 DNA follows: TGTGCCAGCAGCCTTACGTTTAGCTCCTACGAGCAGTACTTC. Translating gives CASSLTFSSYEQYF.

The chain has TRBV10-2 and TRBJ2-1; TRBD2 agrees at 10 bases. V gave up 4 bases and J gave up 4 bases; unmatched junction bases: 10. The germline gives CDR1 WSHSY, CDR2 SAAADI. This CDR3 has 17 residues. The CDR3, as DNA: TGCGCCAGCAGTGGTAGGAGGACTAGCGGAACATACAATGAGCAGTTCTTC. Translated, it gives CASSGRRTSGTYNEQFF.

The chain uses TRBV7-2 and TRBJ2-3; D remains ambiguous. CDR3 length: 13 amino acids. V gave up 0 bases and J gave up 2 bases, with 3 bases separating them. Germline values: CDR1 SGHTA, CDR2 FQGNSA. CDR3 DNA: TGTGCCAGCAGCTTAGCACCCACAGATACGCAGTATTTT. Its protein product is CASSLAPTDTQYF. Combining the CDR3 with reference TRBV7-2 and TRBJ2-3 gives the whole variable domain GAGVSQSPSNKVTEKGKDVELRCDPISGHTALYWYRQSLGQGLEFLIYFQGNSAPDKSGLPSDRFSAERTGGSVSTLTIQRTQQEDSAVYLCASSLAPTDTQYFGPGTRLTVL.

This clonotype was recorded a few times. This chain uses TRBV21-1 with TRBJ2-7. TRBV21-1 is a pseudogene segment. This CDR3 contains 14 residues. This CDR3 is CASSKDGVTYEQYV. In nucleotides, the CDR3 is TGTGCCAGCAGCAAAGATGGAGTTACCTACGAGCAGTACGTC.

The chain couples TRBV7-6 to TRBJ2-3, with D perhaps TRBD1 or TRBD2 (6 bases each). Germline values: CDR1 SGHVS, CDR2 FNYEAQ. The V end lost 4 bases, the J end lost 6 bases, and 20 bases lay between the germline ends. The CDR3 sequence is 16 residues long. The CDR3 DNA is TGTGCCAGCAGCTCCCGGGGGCGGGGCAGTCGGGATACGCAGTATTTT. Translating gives CASSSRGRGSRDTQYF. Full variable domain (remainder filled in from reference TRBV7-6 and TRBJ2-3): GAGVSQSPRYKVTKRGQDVALRCDPISGHVSLYWYRQALGQGPEFLTYFNYEAQQDKSGLPNDRFSAERPEGSISTLTIQRTEQRDSAMYRCASSSRGRGSRDTQYFGPGTRLTVL.

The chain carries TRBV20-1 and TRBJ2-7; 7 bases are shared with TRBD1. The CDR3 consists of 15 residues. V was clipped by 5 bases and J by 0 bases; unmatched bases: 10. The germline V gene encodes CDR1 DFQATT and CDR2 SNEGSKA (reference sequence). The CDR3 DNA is TGCAGTGCTGTTTACAGGGGAGTAAGCTCCTACGAGCAGTACTTC. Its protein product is CSAVYRGVSSYEQYF.

DNA of the CDR3: TGCAGTGCTAGAGCCAAGGGATCGGCTAATGAAAAACTGTTTTTT. Translation gives CSARAKGSANEKLFF. The chain is built from TRBV20-1 and TRBJ1-4; no clear D gene. Trimming left V 1 base short and J 3 bases short, with 12 bases between. CDR3 size: 15 residues. Germline loops: CDR1 DFQATT, CDR2 SNEGSKA (reference sequence).